This TCR beta chain appears in the sequencing data of a study of CXCR3-negative and CXCR3-positive naive CD8 T cells. The V gene's germline CDR1 is MNHEY and CDR2 SMNVEV (reference sequence). CDR3 length equals 13 residues. Each TRB cDNA library was prepared by 5' RACE (with UMI labels). Following a re-call of the 5' RACE reads, TCRdb has one entry per CDR3 protein and lacks DNA. This repertoire includes approximately 83,000 distinct CDR3 sequences. Specimen: naive CXCR3- CD8+ T cells from blood. Subset denoted: CD45RO-CCR7+CD27+CD95- naive CD8+ T cells lacking CXCR3 (TNR3-). This clonotype was obtained from a human donor in good health. Some clones in this sample may be carry-over from other donors' samples. V and J are TRBV27 and TRBJ1-5. The chain's CDR3 is CASSVISQQPQHF.